This T cell receptor (beta chain) was identified in a study of OX40 agonist ivuxolimab in advanced cancers. About the research overall: Patients received ivuxolimab, an agonistic anti-OX40 (CD134) antibody. Aged about 23 to 90 with a mean of approximately 57 years, they were about 83% male. Of the participants, 40% had some prior anti-PD-1, anti-PD-L1 or anti-CTLA-4 therapy, which was allowed.

The CDR3 runs to 12 residues. The V segment lost 8 bases and the J segment 2 bases; nucleotides outside the gene matches: 2. The germline V gene encodes CDR1 SNHLY and CDR2 FYNNEI. Sequenced by immunoSEQ multiplex PCR; TCRdb stores in-frame clones only, minus some. The top ten hold 15% to 20% of the sample, which has about 61,000 clones, 89% seen once. The V and J genes are TRBV2 and TRBJ2-7, with 8 positions matching TRBD1. The sample consisted of CD4+ or CD8+ T cells sorted from blood, taken in a trial of the OX40 agonist ivuxolimab. The source of this sequence is an adult with an advanced solid tumor such as melanoma, head and neck, liver or kidney cancer. The DNA for the CDR3 is TGTGCCAGCGAGGGACAGGCCTACGAGCAGTACTTC. It translates to CASEGQAYEQYF.